A selection of T cell receptor beta chains follows, all from one sample in a study of cytomegalovirus exposure and HLA in healthy donors. The repertoire was sequenced with immunoSEQ multiplex PCR; TCRdb's copy has only in-frame clones and lacks some. Of about 190,000 clones listed, around nine tenths are singletons. Material for sequencing was PBMCs. These receptors came from a young woman in good health and CMV-seronegative. Both conserved end residues are part of each CDR3. D genes are given only for firm matches. Clone size is not always given. Where it is, it says once, few, many or a class for expanded clones.

v_call	j_call	d_call	clone_size	cdr3_aa	cdr3_nt
TRBV5-1	TRBJ2-3	TRBD1	NA	CASSKGQGSTDTQYF	TGCGCCAGCAGCAAAGGACAGGGGAGCACAGATACGCAGTATTTT
TRBV7-9	TRBJ2-7	NA	NA	CASSPRGSFYEQYF	TGTGCCAGCAGCCCAAGGGGCTCCTTCTACGAGCAGTACTTC
TRBV11-2	TRBJ1-5	NA	NA	CASRFGGNQPQHF	TGTGCCAGCAGATTCGGGGGGAATCAGCCCCAGCATTTT
TRBV5-6	TRBJ1-5	NA	NA	CASSLRGQRYYSNQPQHF	TGTGCCAGCAGCTTGCGAGGACAGAGATATTATAGCAATCAGCCCCAGCATTTT
TRBV6-6	TRBJ2-7	TRBD2	NA	CASSLGPTSGSYEQYF	TGTGCCAGCAGTTTAGGCCCGACTAGCGGCTCCTACGAGCAGTACTTC
TRBV29-1	TRBJ2-7	NA	NA	CSVRVGAEQYF	TGCAGCGTCAGGGTGGGGGCCGAGCAGTACTTC
TRBV6-5	TRBJ1-4	NA	NA	CASSYSSGPANEKLFF	TGTGCCAGCAGTTACTCTTCAGGGCCAGCTAATGAAAAACTGTTTTTT
TRBV27	TRBJ1-2	TRBD1	once	CASRQDIRTGGSYGYTF	TGTGCCAGCAGGCAAGATATTCGGACAGGGGGCAGCTATGGCTACACCTTC
TRBV5-1	TRBJ2-3	TRBD2	many	CASSETSGGSDTQYF	TGCGCCAGCAGCGAGACTAGCGGGGGATCAGATACGCAGTATTTT
TRBV6-6	TRBJ2-3	TRBD1	NA	CASFPRRGQDPDTQYF	TGTGCCAGCTTTCCCAGGCGGGGACAGGACCCAGATACGCAGTATTTT
TRBV5-1	TRBJ1-1	TRBD1	few	CASSTRGSDTEAFF	TGCGCCAGCAGCACCAGGGGGTCCGATACTGAAGCTTTCTTT
TRBV27	TRBJ2-7	TRBD1	few	CASRSRGNRGLYEQYF	TGTGCCAGCAGATCAAGGGGGAACAGGGGTCTCTACGAGCAGTACTTC
TRBV25-1	TRBJ2-5	TRBD1	NA	CASRPTGDRGEQYF	TGTGCCAGCAGGCCGACAGGGGATAGAGGGGAGCAGTACTTC
TRBV28	TRBJ2-5	NA	NA	CASSLQGAQETQYF	TGTGCCAGCAGTCTACAGGGAGCCCAAGAGACCCAGTACTTC
TRBV10-3	TRBJ1-1	NA	NA	CAISEGKDSLNTEAFF	TGTGCCATCAGTGAGGGGAAGGACAGCCTGAACACTGAAGCTTTCTTT
TRBV30	TRBJ2-5	TRBD2	NA	CAWSGGGETQYF	TGTGCCTGGAGCGGGGGGGGTGAGACCCAGTACTTC
TRBV7-6	TRBJ1-1	NA	NA	CASSLARPGGTEAFF	TGTGCCAGCAGCTTAGCGCGCCCGGGGGGCACTGAAGCTTTCTTT
TRBV27	TRBJ2-1	TRBD2	NA	CASSAHSGTYNEQFF	TGTGCCAGCAGTGCTCATAGCGGGACTTACAATGAGCAGTTCTTC
TRBV10-3	TRBJ2-1	TRBD2	few	CAISEGAGLGNEQFF	TGTGCCATCAGTGAGGGGGCGGGACTAGGCAATGAGCAGTTCTTC
TRBV2	TRBJ2-3	NA	NA	CASNPDSSTDTQYF	TGTGCCAGCAACCCGGACAGTTCCACAGATACGCAGTATTTT
TRBV12-5	TRBJ2-1	TRBD2	NA	CASGPSGSSYNEQFF	TGTGCTAGTGGGCCTAGCGGCAGCTCCTACAATGAGCAGTTCTTC
TRBV18	TRBJ2-3	TRBD2	NA	CASSPRGLAHSTDTQYF	TGTGCCAGCTCACCAAGGGGACTAGCGCATAGCACAGATACGCAGTATTTT
TRBV5-1	TRBJ2-7	NA	few	CASSLPSLSEQYF	TGCGCCAGCAGCTTGCCCAGTCTGTCCGAGCAGTACTTC
TRBV9	TRBJ2-3	TRBD2	NA	CASSVSHSGGYTDTQYF	TGTGCCAGCAGCGTCTCCCATAGCGGGGGCTACACAGATACGCAGTATTTT
TRBV19	TRBJ2-3	TRBD2	few	CASSMASGSSDTQYF	TGTGCCAGTAGTATGGCTAGCGGGAGTTCAGATACGCAGTATTTT